Sequencing of this T cell receptor (beta chain) was carried out in a study of cytomegalovirus exposure and HLA in healthy donors. Whole-study results and caveats: Researchers reported from a later analysis that most CMV-associated TCR beta chains appeared HLA-restricted. CMV serostatus alone was available as immune exposure information. Specific recognition of CMV antigens was confirmed in vitro for a few chains (all CMV-associated).

Primers included in the PCR were 60 Vbeta and 13 Jbeta primers. Profiling relied on immunoSEQ multiplex PCR, and the TCRdb table lists in-frame clones only, not all of them. The data contain some 180,000 clones, around 80% of them singletons. This clone was seen only a few times. Its antigen is undetermined. Germline values: CDR1 ENHRY, CDR2 SYGVKD. Trimming pared 4 bases from V and 3 bases from J, leaving 18 bases between. This CDR3 has 16 amino acids. This chain connects TRBV10-3 to TRBJ1-2; D may be TRBD1 (6 bases). The specimen was PBMCs. The source is a girl aged 10-17 years in good health and CMV-seropositive. The CDR3 reads CAISATGIEYDYGYTF. CDR3 nucleotide sequence: TGTGCCATCAGTGCAACAGGGATCGAATATGACTATGGCTACACCTTC.